This section outlines one T cell receptor beta chain sequence together with its context. Antigen specificity is unknown. The data stem from a study of cytomegalovirus exposure and HLA in healthy donors. PCR involved 60 Vbeta and 13 Jbeta primers. Produced via immunoSEQ multiplex PCR; TCRdb's table is partial and in-frame only. The sample contains over 130,000 clones, 70% of which appear only once. The CDR3 runs to 13 residues. The V end lost 2 bases, the J end lost 10 bases, and 12 bases lay between the germline ends. Germline CDR1 is ENHRY and CDR2 is SYGVKD. Points from the study as a whole: As was reported, the HLA-A and HLA-B alleles of most subjects were accurately predicted from TCR beta sequences. Some TCR beta chains (164 of them) were listed as cytomegalovirus-associated. Later analysis demonstrated an association between a missense DCLRE1C variant and TCR beta V- and J-gene trimming. In vitro work confirmed that a few CMV-associated chains recognize CMV antigens.

The sample was PBMCs. The receptor was isolated from a woman aged 25 to 39 in good health and CMV-seronegative. This chain uses TRBV10-3 with TRBJ1-5; D gene uncertain. CDR3 amino acids: CAISETWAVPQHF. The CDR3 DNA follows: TGTGCCATCAGTGAGACTTGGGCCGTACCCCAGCATTTT.